This T cell receptor (beta chain) was recovered during a study of T cell responses to AZD1222 COVID-19 vaccine. Repertoires were generated with immunoSEQ multiplex PCR, while TCRdb's copy carries only in-frame clones and drops some. Among 90,000 to 150,000 clones listed, roughly 90% were seen once. Study observations and caveats: Among vaccine-associated CD4 TCRs, coverage spanned spike, with dominance at 160-218 and 743-854. Only 6 or 7 individuals given AZD1222 were seropositive at baseline. Females outnumbered males among donors, who were mostly white British; clonal diversity was possibly underestimated. Spike-specific TCR breadth and depth both grew after two AZD1222 doses.

A remark on this clone: Its target is not known.

Trimming removed 6 bases from V and 4 bases from J, with 15 bases in between. The CDR3 extends over 15 amino acids. In germline, CDR1 is MNHNY, CDR2 SVGAGI (reference sequence). The chain joins TRBV6-6 to TRBJ1-4; D is perhaps TRBD1 (6 bases). The material sequenced was peripheral blood, taken 28 days after the second AZD1222 dose. The receptor was isolated from an adult who received the AZD1222 COVID-19 vaccine. CDR3 in DNA: TGTGCCAGCAGACCCAGACAGGCGATTAATGAAAAACTGTTTTTT. The encoded protein is CASRPRQAINEKLFF.